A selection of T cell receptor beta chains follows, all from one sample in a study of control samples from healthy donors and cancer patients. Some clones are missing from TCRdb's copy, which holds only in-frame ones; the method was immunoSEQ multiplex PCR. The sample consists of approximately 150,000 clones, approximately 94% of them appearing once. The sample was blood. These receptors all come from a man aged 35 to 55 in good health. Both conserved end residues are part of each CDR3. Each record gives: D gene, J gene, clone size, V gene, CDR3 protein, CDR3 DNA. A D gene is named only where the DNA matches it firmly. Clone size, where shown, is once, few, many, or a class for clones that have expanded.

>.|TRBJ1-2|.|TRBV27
CASSSDGSSNYGYTF
TGTGCCAGCAGCTCGGACGGTTCATCTAACTATGGCTACACCTTC
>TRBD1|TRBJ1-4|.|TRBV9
CASSETGGDEKLFF
TGTGCCAGCAGCGAGACAGGGGGCGATGAAAAACTGTTTTTT
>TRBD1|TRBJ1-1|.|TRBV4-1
CASSQRGPRNTEAFF
TGCGCCAGCAGCCAAAGGGGGCCAAGGAACACTGAAGCTTTCTTT
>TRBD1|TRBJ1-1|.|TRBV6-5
CASSRLTGGATEAFF
TGTGCCAGCAGCCGTCTGACAGGGGGTGCCACTGAAGCTTTCTTT
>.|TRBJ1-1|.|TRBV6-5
CASSVGVSTEAFF
TGTGCCAGCAGCGTAGGGGTTAGCACTGAAGCTTTCTTT
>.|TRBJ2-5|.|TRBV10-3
CAISKGSSSSQETQYF
TGTGCCATCAGTAAGGGTAGTAGCAGCTCCCAAGAGACCCAGTACTTC
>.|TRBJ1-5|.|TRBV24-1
CATSDEGGNQPQHF
TGTGCCACCAGTGATGAAGGGGGCAATCAGCCCCAGCATTTT
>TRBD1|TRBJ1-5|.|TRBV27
CASGRTGGGQPQHF
TGTGCCAGCGGACGAACAGGGGGCGGCCAGCCCCAGCATTTT
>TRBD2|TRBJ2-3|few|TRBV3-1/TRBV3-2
CASSGGGRDTQYF
TGTGCCAGCAGCGGCGGGGGGCGGGATACGCAGTATTTT
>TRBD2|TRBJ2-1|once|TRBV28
CASTANLGLDSEQFF
TGTGCCAGCACCGCGAATCTGGGACTAGACAGTGAGCAGTTCTTC
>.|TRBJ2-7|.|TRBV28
CASSPLEEVYEQYF
TGTGCCAGCAGTCCTCTAGAAGAGGTCTACGAGCAGTACTTC
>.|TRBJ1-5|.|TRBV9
CASSGTASNQPQHF
TGTGCCAGCAGCGGGACAGCTAGCAATCAGCCCCAGCATTTT
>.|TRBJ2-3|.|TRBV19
CASSTGASGQYF
TGTGCCAGTAGTACCGGGGCGTCCGGGCAGTATTTT
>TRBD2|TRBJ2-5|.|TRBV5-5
CASSRRVGLAGQETQYF
TGTGCCAGCAGCCGGCGAGTGGGACTAGCGGGGCAAGAGACCCAGTACTTC
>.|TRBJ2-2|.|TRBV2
CASSSRGPGTGELFF
TGTGCCTCCTCCTCACGGGGGCCGGGCACCGGGGAGCTGTTTTTT
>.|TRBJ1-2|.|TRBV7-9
CATSMGGGYGYTF
TGTGCCACCTCGATGGGGGGCGGCTATGGCTACACCTTC
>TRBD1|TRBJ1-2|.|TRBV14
CASSATLGQGGFYGYTF
TGTGCCAGCAGCGCCACTTTGGGACAGGGGGGCTTCTATGGCTACACCTTC
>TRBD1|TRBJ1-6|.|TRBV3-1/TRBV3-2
CASSPDDRGYNSPLHF
TGTGCCAGCAGCCCGGACGACAGGGGATATAATTCACCCCTCCACTTT
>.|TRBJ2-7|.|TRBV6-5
CASSYSRRGNYEQYF
TGTGCCAGCAGTTACTCGCGTAGGGGGAACTACGAGCAGTACTTC
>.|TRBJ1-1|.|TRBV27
CASSLNWGRNTEAFF
TGTGCCAGCAGTTTAAACTGGGGCCGGAACACTGAAGCTTTCTTT
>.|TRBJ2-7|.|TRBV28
CASSSPTGGALYEQYF
TGTGCCAGCAGTTCCCCCACTGGGGGAGCCCTTTACGAGCAGTACTTC
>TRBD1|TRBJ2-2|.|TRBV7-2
CASSLTGQGAGGELFF
TGTGCCAGCAGCTTAACGGGACAGGGGGCTGGCGGGGAGCTGTTTTTT
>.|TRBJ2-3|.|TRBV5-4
CASSIKGRKGADTQYF
TGTGCCAGCAGCATCAAAGGACGGAAGGGCGCAGATACGCAGTATTTT
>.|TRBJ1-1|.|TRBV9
CASSLRAGANTEAFF
TGTGCCAGCAGCCTTCGGGCAGGAGCGAACACTGAAGCTTTCTTT
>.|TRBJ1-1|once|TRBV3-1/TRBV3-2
CASSHTSQGNTEAFF
TGTGCCAGCAGCCATACGTCCCAGGGAAACACTGAAGCTTTCTTT
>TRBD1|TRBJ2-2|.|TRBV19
CASSYGWGQGAGELFF
TGTGCCAGTAGTTACGGTTGGGGACAGGGGGCTGGGGAGCTGTTTTTT
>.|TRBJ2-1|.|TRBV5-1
CASSYLGTPRENEQFF
TGCGCCAGCAGCTACCTCGGGACCCCGAGAGAGAATGAGCAGTTCTTC
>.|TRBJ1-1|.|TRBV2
CASISYPGMNTEAFF
TGTGCCAGCATAAGTTACCCGGGGATGAACACTGAAGCTTTCTTT